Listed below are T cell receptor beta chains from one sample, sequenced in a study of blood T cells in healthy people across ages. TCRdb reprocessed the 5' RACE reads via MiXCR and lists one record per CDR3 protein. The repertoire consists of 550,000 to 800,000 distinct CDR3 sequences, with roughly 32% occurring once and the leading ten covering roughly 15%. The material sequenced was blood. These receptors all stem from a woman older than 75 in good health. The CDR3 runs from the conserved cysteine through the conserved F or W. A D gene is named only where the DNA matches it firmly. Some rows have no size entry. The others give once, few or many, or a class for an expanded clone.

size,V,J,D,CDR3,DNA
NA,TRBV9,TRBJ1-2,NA,CASSVGGPDYTF,TGTGCCAGCAGCGTTGGAGGCCCGGACTACACCTTC
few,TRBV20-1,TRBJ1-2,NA,CSAKTGDYGCTF,NA
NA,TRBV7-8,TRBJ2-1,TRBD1,CASSWGGTGGNEQFF,TGTGCCAGCAGCTGGGGGGGGACAGGGGGCAATGAGCAGTTCTTC
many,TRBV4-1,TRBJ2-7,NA,CASSQTLDRGYEQYF,TGCGCCAGCAGCCAAACCCTCGATAGGGGCTACGAGCAGTACTTC
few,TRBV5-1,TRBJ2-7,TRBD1,CASSFVTGAEYEQYF,TGCGCCAGCAGCTTCGTAACAGGGGCGGAGTACGAGCAGTACTTC
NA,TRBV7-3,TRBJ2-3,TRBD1,CASSLRPPDRVHTDTQYF,TGTGCCAGCAGCTTGAGGCCCCCTGACAGGGTCCACACAGATACGCAGTATTTT
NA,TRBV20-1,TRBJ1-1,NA,CSASHPTGKMNTEAFF,TGCAGTGCTAGTCATCCGACAGGAAAGATGAACACTGAAGCTTTCTTT
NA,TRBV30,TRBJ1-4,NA,CAWSVNRGSGKLFF,TGTGCCTGGAGTGTAAACCGGGGAAGTGGAAAACTGTTTTTT
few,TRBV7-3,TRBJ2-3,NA,CASSPRGATTDTRYF,TGTGCCAGCAGCCCTCGGGGCGCTACCACAGATACGCGGTATTTT
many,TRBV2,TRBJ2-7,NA,CASSATYEQYF,TGTGCCAGCAGCGCCACCTACGAGCAGTACTTC
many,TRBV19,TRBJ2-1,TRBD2,CASSRRASGGADEQFF,TGTGCCAGTAGCCGGAGGGCTAGCGGGGGGGCGGATGAGCAGTTCTTC
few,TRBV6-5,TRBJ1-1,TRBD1,CATTAPGGTEAFF,TGTGCCACCACCGCCCCAGGGGGCACTGAAGCTTTCTTT
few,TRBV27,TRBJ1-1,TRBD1,CASRRDRGENTEAFF,TGTGCCAGCAGACGCGACAGGGGGGAGAACACTGAAGCTTTCTTT
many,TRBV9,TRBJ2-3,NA,CASSVGAGNTDTQYF,TGTGCCAGCAGCGTAGGGGCGGGAAACACAGATACGCAGTATTTT
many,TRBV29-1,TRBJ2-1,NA,CSVESPEDTTRSYNEQFF,TGCAGCGTTGAAAGTCCAGAGGACACAACTAGATCCTACAATGAGCAGTTCTTC
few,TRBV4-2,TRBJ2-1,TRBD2,CASSQVKISGTDNEQFF,TGTGCCAGCAGCCAAGTGAAGATTAGCGGGACGGACAATGAGCAGTTCTTC
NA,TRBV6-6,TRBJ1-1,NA,CASSSGSQQGTEAFF,TGTGCCAGCAGTTCAGGTTCACAACAGGGAACTGAAGCTTTCTTT
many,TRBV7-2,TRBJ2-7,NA,CASSLVYQYEQYF,TGTGCCAGCAGCTTAGTTTACCAGTACGAGCAGTACTTC
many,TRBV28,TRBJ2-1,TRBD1,CASSSLLGGSRRNEQFF,TGTGCCAGCAGTTCCTTACTAGGGGGCAGTCGAAGGAATGAGCAGTTCTTC
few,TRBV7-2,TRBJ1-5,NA,CASSPSPGAHQPQHF,TGTGCCAGCAGCCCCTCCCCCGGAGCCCATCAGCCCCAGCATTTT
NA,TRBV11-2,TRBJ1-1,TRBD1,CANSPGTGGRLLVAFF,TGTGCCAACAGCCCCGGGACAGGGGGGAGGTTGTTGGTAGCTTTCTTT
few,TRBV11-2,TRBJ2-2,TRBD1,CASSSPLTGHTGELFF,TGTGCCAGCAGCTCACCTCTGACAGGGCACACCGGGGAGCTGTTTTTT
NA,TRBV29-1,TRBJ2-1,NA,CSVSSLDNEQFF,TGCAGCGTTAGCAGCCTCGACAATGAGCAGTTCTTC
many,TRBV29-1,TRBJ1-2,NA,CSVPVQGIGGYTF,TGCAGCGTCCCTGTTCAGGGGATCGGTGGCTACACCTTC
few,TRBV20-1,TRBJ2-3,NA,CRAGPYTDTQYF,TGCAGGGCCGGACCATACACAGATACGCAGTATTTT
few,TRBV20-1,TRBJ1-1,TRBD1,CSAREHRGETGAFF,TGCAGTGCTAGGGAACACAGGGGAGAAACTGGAGCTTTCTTT
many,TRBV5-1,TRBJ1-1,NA,CASSLSGILAFF,TGCGCCAGCAGCTTGTCGGGGATTTTGGCTTTCTTT
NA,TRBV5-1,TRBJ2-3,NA,CASSGANRGRTDTQYF,TGCGCCAGCAGCGGGGCGAACCGGGGCCGCACAGATACGCAGTATTTT
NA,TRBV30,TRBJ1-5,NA,CAWRVDSNQPQHF,TGTGCCTGGAGGGTTGACAGCAATCAGCCCCAGCATTTT
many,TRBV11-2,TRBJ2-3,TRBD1,CASSWGDRGGDTQYF,TGTGCCAGCAGCTGGGGGGACAGGGGTGGAGATACGCAGTATTTT
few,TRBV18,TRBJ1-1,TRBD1,CASSPGTGGHTEAFF,TGTGCCAGCTCACCCGGGACAGGGGGGCACACTGAAGCTTTCTTT
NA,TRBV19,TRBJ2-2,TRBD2,CASSKMGLAGLGGELFF,TGTGCCAGTAGTAAGATGGGACTAGCGGGACTGGGCGGGGAGCTGTTTTTT
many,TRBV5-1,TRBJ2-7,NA,CASSLAQGFHEQYF,TGCGCCAGCAGCTTGGCCCAGGGTTTTCACGAGCAGTACTTC
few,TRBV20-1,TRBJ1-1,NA,CSAEEQPTVGAFF,TGCAGTGCCGAAGAACAGCCCACCGTTGGAGCTTTCTTT
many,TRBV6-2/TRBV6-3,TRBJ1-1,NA,CASSYPTSNTEAFF,TGTGCCAGCAGTTACCCGACCTCGAACACTGAAGCTTTCTTT
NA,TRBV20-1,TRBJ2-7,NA,CSALIPREGQYF,TGCAGTGCCTTAATCCCGCGAGAGGGGCAGTACTTC
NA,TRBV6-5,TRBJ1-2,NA,CASSWELNGGYTF,TGTGCCAGCAGCTGGGAGCTTAATGGGGGCTACACCTTC
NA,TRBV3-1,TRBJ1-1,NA,CASSQAPFNAGIAEAFF,TGTGCCAGCAGCCAAGCCCCGTTCAATGCGGGGATCGCTGAAGCTTTCTTT
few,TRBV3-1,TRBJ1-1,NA,CASSQAGPVNTEAFF,TGTGCCAGCAGCCAAGCCGGGCCCGTGAACACTGAAGCTTTCTTT
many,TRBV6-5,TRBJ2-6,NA,CASSYLGTGTTFGANVLTF,TGTGCCAGCAGTTACTTGGGAACAGGGACCACCTTCGGGGCCAACGTCCTGACTTTC
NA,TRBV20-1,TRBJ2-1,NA,CSAGYREEQFF,TGCAGTGCAGGGTACAGGGAAGAGCAGTTCTTC
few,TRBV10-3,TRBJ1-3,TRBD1,CAISGDRGIGNTIYF,TGTGCCATCAGTGGGGACAGGGGAATTGGAAACACCATATATTTT
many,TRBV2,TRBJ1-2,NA,CASSDTGFAYGYTF,TGTGCCAGCAGTGATACAGGGTTCGCCTATGGCTACACCTTC
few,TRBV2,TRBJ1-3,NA,CASSETGFSGNTIYF,TGTGCCAGCAGTGAAACAGGATTCTCTGGAAACACCATATATTTT
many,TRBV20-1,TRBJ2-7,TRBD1,CSARDVRTGQYEQYF,TGCAGTGCTAGGGACGTCCGGACAGGCCAGTACGAGCAGTACTTC
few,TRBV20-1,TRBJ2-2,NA,CSARDQSNPTGELFF,TGCAGTGCTAGAGATCAATCTAACCCAACCGGGGAGCTGTTTTTT